The clone carrying this T cell receptor beta chain is a singleton in its sample. Antigen unknown. The record originates from a study of T cell repertoires in cytomegalovirus infection. On the study more broadly: Newly reported HLA-C-restricted and thoroughly characterized HLA-B-restricted CMV epitopes were employed.

Germline V lookup: CDR1 SGHNT, CDR2 YYREEE (reference sequence). V shed 4 bases and J 2 bases; nucleotides not matched to a gene: 4. The CDR3 runs to 14 residues. TCRdb called the reads again in MiXCR, with one record for every CDR3 protein. The sample lists about half a million distinct CDR3 sequences; more than 40% were seen once. The source material was cultured PBMCs, sampled from culture after CMV antigen stimulation. This sequence joins TRBV5-4 and TRBJ2-3; 7 nucleotides match TRBD2. The receptor was isolated from a human donor in good health (CMV status not recorded). Some clones in this sample may be carry-over from other donors' samples. For the CDR3, the DNA is TGTGCCAGCAGCGTGCGGGGGACCACAGATACGCAGTATTTT. It specifies CASSVRGTTDTQYF.